This section outlines one T cell receptor (beta chain) sequence together with its context. The antigen remains undetermined. Trimming left V 0 bases short and J 8 bases short, with 11 bases between. Germline lookup yields CDR1 SEHNR and CDR2 FQNEAQ (reference sequence). The CDR3 totals 14 residues. This sample was taken from a study of cytomegalovirus exposure and HLA in healthy donors. Regarding the study as a whole: Certain indistinguishable V segments, among them TRBV6-2 and TRBV6-3, were excluded.

The PCR was carried out with 60 Vbeta primers and 13 Jbeta primers. The repertoire was sequenced with immunoSEQ multiplex PCR; TCRdb's copy has only in-frame clones and lacks some. This sample has 85,000 to 120,000 clones; roughly 75% occur once, and the top ten carry 2.5%. The sequence was obtained from a man between 35 and 55 years old in good health and CMV-seronegative. The source material was PBMCs. This chain links TRBV7-9 with TRBJ1-3; a weak D match, TRBD1 (5 bases). The CDR3 sequence is CASSLAAQGDTIYF. The CDR3 DNA is TGTGCCAGCAGCTTAGCGGCGCAGGGCGACACCATATATTTT.